This TCR beta chain came from a study of OX40 agonist ivuxolimab in advanced cancers. Study summary: The dose-escalation group included hepatocellular carcinoma, melanoma, renal cell carcinoma and head and neck cancer. Aged roughly 23 to 79 with a mean of 60 years, they were around 85% male. Study-wide results and limits: Within 6 weeks, CD4+ and CD8+ blood T cells expanded clonally at 0.1 to 3.0 mg/kg.

The V gene lost 2 bases and the J gene lost 3 bases, with 14 bases spanning the gap. Germline lookup yields CDR1 SNHLY and CDR2 FYNNEI. The length of the CDR3 is 15 residues. Details on this clone: Its antigen is still unknown.

The assay was immunoSEQ multiplex PCR, and TCRdb's table has in-frame clones only and misses some. The sample records approximately 70,000 clones, around 90% being singletons. Sequenced material: CD4+ or CD8+ T cells sorted from blood, taken in a trial of the OX40 agonist ivuxolimab. This chain uses TRBV2 with TRBJ2-7; D is uncertain. This clonotype was sampled from an adult with an advanced solid tumor such as melanoma, head and neck, liver or kidney cancer. CDR3 coding DNA: TGTGCCAGCAGTGAATTTTTGGGTTTAGGCTACGAGCAGTACTTC. It codes for CASSEFLGLGYEQYF. Full variable domain (outside the CDR3, taken from reference TRBV2 and TRBJ2-7): EPEVTQTPSHQVTQMGQEVILRCVPISNHLYFYWYRQILGQKVEFLVSFYNNEISEKSEIFDDQFSVERPDGSNFTLKIRSTKLEDSAMYFCASSEFLGLGYEQYFGPGTRLTVT.